The 15 T cell receptor beta chains listed next were all sequenced from one sample in a study of liver allograft versus peripheral blood T cells. Background on the study: A comparison was made between T cell receptor repertoires in transplanted livers and those in recipients' peripheral blood.

Using its own MiXCR run on the reads, TCRdb lists one record per CDR3 protein. The sample comprises some 1,100 distinct CDR3 sequences, under 45% of which are singletons, and about two thirds rests with the top ten. The receptors shown here come from a human patient who had a liver transplant. Some T cells may be graft donor cells.

The rearrangement joins TRBV6-2 or TRBV6-3 to TRBJ2-7; TRBD2 matches 10 bases. The CDR3 sequence is 16 residues long. Trimming cost V 3 bases and J 5 bases; bases outside gene matches: 10. Germline CDR1 is MNHEY and CDR2 is SVGEGT. DNA of the CDR3: TGTGCCAGCAGTTATCTAGCGGGAGTCACCGGGGACGAGCAGTACTTC. Amino acid sequence: CASSYLAGVTGDEQYF.

The rearrangement joins TRBV7-2 to TRBJ1-5, with D tentatively TRBD1 (5 bases). In germline, CDR1 is SGHTA, CDR2 FQGNSA. CDR3 length equals 14 residues. V dropped 3 bases and J dropped 6 bases, with 12 bases sitting between them. The DNA for the CDR3 is TGTGCCAGCAGCTTGGGGCTAGGAGGTCAGCCCCAGCATTTT. Encoded protein: CASSLGLGGQPQHF.

The V and J genes are TRBV4-3 and TRBJ1-4, with D possibly matching TRBD1 (6 bases). Per germline, CDR1 LGHNA and CDR2 YSLEER. The V end lost 6 bases, the J end lost 6 bases, and 20 bases lay between the germline ends. The CDR3 totals 16 residues. CDR3 DNA sequence: TGCGCCAGCAGTCAGGGGTACCGGCATCGGGATGAAAAACTGTTTTTT. This translates into CASSQGYRHRDEKLFF.

V usage is TRBV27 and J usage is TRBJ1-1; unclear D gene. The CDR3 has 13 residues. CDR1 is MNHEY and CDR2 is SMNVEV in the germline V gene (reference sequence). V was pared by 5 bases and J by 9 bases, with 16 bases between. CDR3 residues: CASSLKQRPQAFF. In nucleotides, the CDR3 is TGTGCCAGCAGTCTTAAACAGAGGCCCCAAGCTTTCTTT.

With regard to this clonotype: A far larger clone is one nucleotide away, so this likely arose from a read error. The chain is built from TRBV5-6 and TRBJ1-6, with 8 positions matching TRBD1. Germline V gene sequence: CDR1 SGHDT, CDR2 YYEEEE. The CDR3 has 16 residues. Germline trimming cut 6 bases from V and 4 bases from J; bases unmatched to any gene: 9. The CDR3 DNA is TGTGCCAGCACTTGCGACAGGGGTCGATATAATTCACCCCTCCACTTT. Residues: CASTCDRGRYNSPLHF.

The rearrangement uses TRBV6-5 and TRBJ1-1, with D maybe TRBD1 (6 bases). The CDR3 sequence is 12 residues long. Germline values: CDR1 MNHEY, CDR2 SVGAGI. Trimming cost V 8 bases and J 8 bases, with 15 bases left between them. CDR3 sequence (DNA): TGTGCCAGCTTGGGGGCAGTCGGGGAAGCTTTCTTT. Encoded protein: CASLGAVGEAFF.

This clonotype is medium-sized in the sample. V is TRBV6-2 or TRBV6-3 and J is TRBJ2-7, with 9 bases matching TRBD1. This CDR3 has 14 residues. Germline lookup yields CDR1 MNHEY and CDR2 SVGEGT. V dropped 7 bases and J dropped 1; count of bases not matched to a gene: 5. The CDR3 coding sequence is TGTGCCAGCACAACAGACAGGGGGTCCTACGAGCAGTACTTC. Protein: CASTTDRGSYEQYF.

The rearrangement uses TRBV2 and TRBJ2-7; weak D call: TRBD1 (5 bases). Germline V gene data show CDR1 as SNHLY and CDR2 as FYNNEI. The V end was cut by 3 bases, the J end by 5 bases, with 14 bases between. This CDR3 is built from 14 residues. In DNA, the CDR3 is TGTGCCAGCAGTGACTGGCCTGGGGCCCACGAGCAGTACTTC. Amino acid sequence: CASSDWPGAHEQYF.

Relative to its sample, this clonotype is medium-sized (0.01 to 0.1%). The rearrangement joins TRBV13 to TRBJ2-7, with 11 bases that match TRBD2. The CDR3 loop spans 16 amino acids. Losses at the gene ends were 4 bases for V and 7 bases for J; bases not matched to a gene: 12. Germline CDR1 and CDR2: PRHDT and FYEKMQ (reference sequence). The CDR3 nucleotides are TGTGCCAGCAGCTCGGAAAAGACTAGCGGGATAGGTGAGCAGTACTTC. This codes for CASSSEKTSGIGEQYF.

On this clonotype itself: Possible read error: a much larger clone is one base away. The conserved phenylalanine or tryptophan normally closing the CDR3 is absent here, so this likely arose from a read error. The chain carries TRBV19 and TRBJ2-1, with a possible D match to TRBD2 (6 bases). V lost 9 bases and J lost 10, with 16 bases in between. CDR1 and CDR2 (germline): LNHDA, SQIVND (reference sequence). The CDR3 has 12 residues. CDR3 residues: CASRTGLLEQFL. The CDR3, as DNA: TGTGCCAGCAGGACGGGACTCCTCGAGCAGTTCTTA.

This clonotype was seen many times. This chain joins TRBV9 and TRBJ2-7; D may be TRBD2 (5 bases). The germline V gene encodes CDR1 SGDLS and CDR2 YYNGEE. Trimming took off 1 base at V and 1 base at J, with 15 bases between the two ends. This CDR3 region has 16 residues. The CDR3 here is CASSVTRRVGSYEQYF. For the CDR3, the DNA is TGTGCCAGCAGCGTAACCCGGCGGGTGGGATCCTACGAGCAGTACTTC.

This clonotype showed up just a few times. CDR3 sequence: CASSSLDRGGNQPQHF. In nucleotides, the CDR3 is TGTGCCAGCAGCTCCCTAGACAGGGGTGGCAATCAGCCCCAGCATTTT. The V call is TRBV6-2 or TRBV6-3, the J call TRBJ1-5; 8 bases line up with TRBD1. This CDR3 is built from 16 residues. CDR1 and CDR2 from the germline V gene are MNHEY and SVGEGT. The ends lost 6 bases at V and 2 bases at J; junction bases unmatched: 9.

V is TRBV6-5 and J is TRBJ1-6, with TRBD1 matching over 10 bases. Trimming at V came to 6 bases and at J to 7 bases, leaving 6 bases not matched to a gene. The CDR3 runs to 15 residues. Germline-derived CDR1 and CDR2 are MNHEY and SVGAGI. The CDR3 bases are TGTGCCAGCAGCTCGCGGGGACAGGGGAATTCACCCCTCCACTTT. Translating gives CASSSRGQGNSPLHF.

This clonotype was detected only once. With a far larger clone one base away, a read error is the likely cause. The J gene is TRBJ1-2, the V gene TRBV27, with 9 bases identical to TRBD1. CDR3 length: 16 residues. The ends lost 6 bases at V and 4 bases at J; junction bases unmatched: 12. From germline, CDR1 is MNHEY and CDR2 SMNVEV (reference sequence). CDR3 residues: CASRPTTGTGSYGYTF. The CDR3 bases are TGTGCCAGCAGGCCCACTACCGGGACAGGGAGCTATGGCTACACCTTC.

By proportion, this clonotype is medium-sized (0.01 to 0.1%). The V call is TRBV12-3 or TRBV12-4, the J call TRBJ2-3, with TRBD2 identical over 10 bases. V lost 3 bases to trimming and J lost 1 base; unmatched junction nucleotides: 1. CDR3 length equals 15 residues. In DNA, the CDR3 is TGTGCCAGCAGTTTTCTAGCGGGAGGCACAGATACGCAGTATTTT. It translates to CASSFLAGGTDTQYF.